This entry features one T cell receptor beta chain sequence. Its antigen remains unknown. These data originate in a study of Ad26.COV2.S vaccination and SARS-CoV-2 variants. Study at large: Donor participated within the Ad26.COV2.S arm of the COV1001 trial. Study-wide results and caveats: Vaccinees displayed broader spike-specific TCR repertoires than placebo recipients. Participants given vaccine showed non-spike TCR breadth similar to that of placebo recipients.

Repertoires were generated with immunoSEQ multiplex PCR, while TCRdb's copy carries only in-frame clones and drops some. Of more than 300,000 clones listed, 80% to 90% were seen once; the top ten hold roughly a tenth. As to treatment: 15 to 20 received Ad26.COV2.S at low or high dose, single or two shots; about five received placebo; per-sample allocation not given. All samples were drawn on day 63, counting from the first vaccine or placebo injection. Germline V lookup: CDR1 SQVTM, CDR2 ANQGSEA. The CDR3 spans 11 residues. Trimming took 6 bases from V and 11 from J, leaving 16 bases between them. The input for sequencing was peripheral blood, taken in a trial of Ad26.COV2.S vaccine versus placebo. The rearrangement links TRBV29-1 to TRBJ1-1; D not resolved. The origin of this receptor is a person between 18 and 59 years old who received the Ad26.COV2.S COVID-19 vaccine or a placebo. This chain's CDR3 is CSVGKERRAFF. The CDR3 DNA follows: TGCAGCGTGGGAAAGGAACGAAGGGCTTTCTTT.